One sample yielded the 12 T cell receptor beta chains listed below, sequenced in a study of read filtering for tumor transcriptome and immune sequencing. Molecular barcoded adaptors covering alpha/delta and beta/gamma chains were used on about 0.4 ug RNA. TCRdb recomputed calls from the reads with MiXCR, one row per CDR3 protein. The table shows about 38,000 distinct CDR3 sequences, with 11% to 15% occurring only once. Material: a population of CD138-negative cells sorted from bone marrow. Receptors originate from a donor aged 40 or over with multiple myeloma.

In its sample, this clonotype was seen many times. CDR3 sequence reads: CSARRGDKETQYF. In DNA, the CDR3 is TGCAGTGCTCGCAGGGGTGACAAAGAGACCCAGTACTTC. V is TRBV20-1 and J is TRBJ2-5; weak D call: TRBD1 (6 bases). The germline V and J ends were trimmed by 5 bases and 3 bases, with 13 bases remaining between them. Per germline, CDR1 DFQATT and CDR2 SNEGSKA (reference sequence). The CDR3 length is 13 residues.

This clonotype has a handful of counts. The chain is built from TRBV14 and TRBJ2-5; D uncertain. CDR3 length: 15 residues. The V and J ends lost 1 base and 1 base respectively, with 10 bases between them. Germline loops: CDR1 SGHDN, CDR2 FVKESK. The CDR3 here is CASSQGVGPQETQYF. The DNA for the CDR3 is TGTGCCAGCAGCCAAGGGGTCGGTCCCCAAGAGACCCAGTACTTC.

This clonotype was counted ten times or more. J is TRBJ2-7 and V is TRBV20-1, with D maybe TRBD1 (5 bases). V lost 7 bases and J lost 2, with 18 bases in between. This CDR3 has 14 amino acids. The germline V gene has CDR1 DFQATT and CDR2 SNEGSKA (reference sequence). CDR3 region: CSGEALDNTYEQYF. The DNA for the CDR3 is TGCAGTGGCGAGGCATTGGACAACACCTACGAGCAGTACTTC.

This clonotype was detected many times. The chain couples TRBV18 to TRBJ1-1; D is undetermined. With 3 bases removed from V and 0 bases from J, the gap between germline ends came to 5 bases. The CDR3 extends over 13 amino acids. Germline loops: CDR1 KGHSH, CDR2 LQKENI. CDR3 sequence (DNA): TGTGCCAGCTCACCCGGTGTGAACACTGAAGCTTTCTTT. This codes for CASSPGVNTEAFF.

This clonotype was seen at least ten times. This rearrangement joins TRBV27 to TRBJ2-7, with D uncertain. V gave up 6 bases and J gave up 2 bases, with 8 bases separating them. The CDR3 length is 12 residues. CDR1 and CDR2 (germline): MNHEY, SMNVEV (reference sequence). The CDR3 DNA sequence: TGTGCCAGCAGAGGATTTGCCTACGAGCAGTACTTC. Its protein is CASRGFAYEQYF.

The CDR3 nucleotides are TGTGCCAGCAGCTTCTCATTAGCCGGGGCCGGGGAGCTGTTTTTT. The encoded protein is CASSFSLAGAGELFF. The gene calls are TRBV7-9 and TRBJ2-2; D is possibly TRBD2 (5 bases). This CDR3 spans 15 amino acids. Germline V CDR1 and CDR2: SEHNR, FQNEAQ (reference sequence). Trimming left V 3 bases short and J 6 bases short, with 14 bases between. Complete variable domain (other parts from reference TRBV7-9 and TRBJ2-2): DTGVSQNPRHKITKRGQNVTFRCDPISEHNRLYWYRQTLGQGPEFLTYFQNEAQLEKSRLLSDRFSAERPKGSFSTLEIQRTEQGDSAMYLCASSFSLAGAGELFFGEGSRLTVL.

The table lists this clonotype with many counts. CDR3 region: CASSSGTGVHFSNYGYTF. CDR3 DNA: TGTGCCAGCAGTTCCGGGACAGGGGTCCACTTTTCTAACTATGGCTACACCTTC. The chain carries TRBV28 and TRBJ1-2; 10 positions agree with TRBD1. Trimming took 4 bases from V and 0 from J; bases not matched to a gene: 11. This CDR3 has 18 residues. Germline CDR1 reads MDHEN; CDR2 reads SYDVKM.

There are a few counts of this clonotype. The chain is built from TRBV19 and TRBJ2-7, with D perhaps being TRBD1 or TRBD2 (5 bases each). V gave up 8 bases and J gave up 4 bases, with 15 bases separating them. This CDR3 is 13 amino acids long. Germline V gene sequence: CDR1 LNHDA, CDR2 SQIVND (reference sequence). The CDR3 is CASRIRDGYEQYF. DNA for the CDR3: TGTGCCAGTCGAATCCGGGACGGTTACGAGCAGTACTTC.

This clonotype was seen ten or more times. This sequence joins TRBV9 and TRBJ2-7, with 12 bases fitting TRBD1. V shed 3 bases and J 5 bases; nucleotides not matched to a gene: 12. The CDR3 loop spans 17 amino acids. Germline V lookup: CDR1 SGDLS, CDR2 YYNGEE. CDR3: CASSAVPGQGAVNEQYF. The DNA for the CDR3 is TGTGCCAGCAGCGCAGTCCCGGGACAGGGGGCGGTCAACGAGCAGTACTTC.

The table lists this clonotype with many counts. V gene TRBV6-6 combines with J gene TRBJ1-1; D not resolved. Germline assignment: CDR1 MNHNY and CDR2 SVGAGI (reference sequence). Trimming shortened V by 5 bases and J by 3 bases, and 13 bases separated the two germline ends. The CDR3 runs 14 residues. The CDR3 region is CASSNPYLDTEAFF. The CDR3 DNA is TGTGCCAGCAGTAACCCCTATCTTGACACTGAAGCTTTCTTT.

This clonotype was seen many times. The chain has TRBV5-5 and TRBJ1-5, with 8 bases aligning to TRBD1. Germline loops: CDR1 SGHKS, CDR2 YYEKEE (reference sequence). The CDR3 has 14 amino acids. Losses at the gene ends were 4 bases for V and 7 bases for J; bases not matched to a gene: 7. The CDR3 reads CASSQGQGRQPQHF. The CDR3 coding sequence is TGTGCCAGCAGCCAAGGACAGGGCCGCCAGCCCCAGCATTTT.

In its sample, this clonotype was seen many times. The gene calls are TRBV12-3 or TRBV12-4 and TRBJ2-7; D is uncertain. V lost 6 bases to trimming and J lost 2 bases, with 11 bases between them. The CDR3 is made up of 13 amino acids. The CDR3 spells CASSRPGPYEQYF. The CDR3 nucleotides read TGTGCCAGCAGCCGGCCTGGACCCTACGAGCAGTACTTC.